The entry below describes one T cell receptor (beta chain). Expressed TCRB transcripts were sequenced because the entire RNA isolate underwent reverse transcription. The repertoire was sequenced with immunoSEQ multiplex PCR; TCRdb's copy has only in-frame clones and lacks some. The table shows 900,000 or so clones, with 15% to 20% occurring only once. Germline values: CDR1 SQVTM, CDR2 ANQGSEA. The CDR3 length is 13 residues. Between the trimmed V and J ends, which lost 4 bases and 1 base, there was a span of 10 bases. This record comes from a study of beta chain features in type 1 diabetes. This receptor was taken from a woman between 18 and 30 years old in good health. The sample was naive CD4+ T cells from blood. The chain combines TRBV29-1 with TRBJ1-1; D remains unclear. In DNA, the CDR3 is TGCAGCGTTGGTCTGGGTGCGAACACTGAAGCTTTCTTT. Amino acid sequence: CSVGLGANTEAFF.